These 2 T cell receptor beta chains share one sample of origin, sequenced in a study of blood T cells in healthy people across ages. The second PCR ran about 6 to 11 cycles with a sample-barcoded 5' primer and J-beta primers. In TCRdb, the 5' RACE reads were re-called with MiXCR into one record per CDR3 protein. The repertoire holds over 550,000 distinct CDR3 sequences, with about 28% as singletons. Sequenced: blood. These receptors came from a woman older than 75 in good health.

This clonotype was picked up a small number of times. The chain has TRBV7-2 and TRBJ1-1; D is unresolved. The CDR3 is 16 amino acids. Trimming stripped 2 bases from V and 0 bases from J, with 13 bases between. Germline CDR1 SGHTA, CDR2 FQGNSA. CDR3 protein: CASSLRGPPMNTEAFF. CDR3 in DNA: TGTGCCAGCAGCTTACGCGGCCCCCCCATGAACACTGAAGCTTTCTTT.

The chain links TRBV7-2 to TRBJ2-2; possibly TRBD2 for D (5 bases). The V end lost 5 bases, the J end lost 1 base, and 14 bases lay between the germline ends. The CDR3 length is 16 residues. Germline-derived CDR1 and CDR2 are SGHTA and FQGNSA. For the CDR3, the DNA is TGTGCCAGCAGCCCGGCCGGACTCTTGAACACCGGGGAGCTGTTTTTT. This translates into CASSPAGLLNTGELFF.